The present T cell receptor (beta chain) was sequenced within a study of regulatory T cells in long-lasting Graves disease. Study conclusions and caveats: Only a small sample size was used, which may have cut accuracy. TCR diversity in persistent Graves' patients was below that of newly diagnosed ones. The persistent group shared 2,500 or so public clonotypes, more than the 850 to 1,000 shared by new patients.

Sequencing libraries for TCR beta were prepared with iRepertoire HTBI primers and Arm-PCR of CDR3 regions. One entry per CDR3 protein results from TCRdb running MiXCR on the multiplex PCR reads. The sample lists 200,000 to 250,000 distinct CDR3 sequences, about 19% occurring once. Notes on this clonotype: The antigen is undetermined.

Time point defined: newly diagnosed GD, antithyroid drugs for less than 3 months. There was RNA extracted from PBMCs, and the TCR library was made from it. Germline CDR1 and CDR2: MDHEN and SYDVKM. This CDR3 comprises 14 residues. The V segment lost 6 bases and the J segment 15 bases; nucleotides outside the gene matches: 13. This sample comprised peripheral blood mononuclear cells (PBMCs), obtained at new diagnosis, from a patient treated with antithyroid drugs. The TCR was taken from a female donor with Graves disease. The genes are TRBV28 and TRBJ2-1; 11 bases match TRBD2. The CDR3 DNA sequence: TGTGCCAGCAGCCTCGGTAGCGGGGGGGCCCGGCGGTTCTTC. Protein: CASSLGSGGARRFF.